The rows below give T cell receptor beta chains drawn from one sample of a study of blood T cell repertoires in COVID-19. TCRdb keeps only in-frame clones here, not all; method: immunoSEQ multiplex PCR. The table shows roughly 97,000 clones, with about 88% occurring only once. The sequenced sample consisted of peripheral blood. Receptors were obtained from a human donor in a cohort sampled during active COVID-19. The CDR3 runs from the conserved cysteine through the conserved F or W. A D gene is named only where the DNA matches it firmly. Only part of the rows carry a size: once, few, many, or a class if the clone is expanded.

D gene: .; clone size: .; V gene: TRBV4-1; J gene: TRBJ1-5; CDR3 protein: CASSQEWVTGLGSNQPQHF; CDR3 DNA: TGCGCCAGCAGCCAAGAATGGGTAACGGGTCTTGGGAGCAATCAGCCCCAGCATTTT
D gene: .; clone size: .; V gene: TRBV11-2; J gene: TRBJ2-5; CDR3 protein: CASSLNGRGKQETQYF; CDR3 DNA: TGTGCCAGCAGCTTAAATGGCCGAGGAAAGCAAGAGACCCAGTACTTC
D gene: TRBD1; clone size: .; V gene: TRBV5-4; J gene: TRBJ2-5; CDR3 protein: CASSRDSQETQYF; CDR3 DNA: TGTGCCAGCAGCCGGGACAGCCAAGAGACCCAGTACTTC
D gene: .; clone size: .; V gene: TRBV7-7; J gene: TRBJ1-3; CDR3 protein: CASSAGGASSGNTIYF; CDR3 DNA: TGTGCCAGCAGCGCGGGGGGGGCCAGCTCTGGAAACACCATATATTTT
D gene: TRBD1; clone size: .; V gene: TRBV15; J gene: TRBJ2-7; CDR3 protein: CATSSPLTGAYEQYF; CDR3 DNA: TGTGCCACCAGCAGTCCACTGACAGGGGCCTACGAGCAGTACTTC
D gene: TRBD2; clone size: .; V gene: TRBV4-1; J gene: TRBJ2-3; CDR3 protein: CASSQEGLAGISDTQYF; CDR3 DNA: TGCGCCAGCAGCCAAGAGGGACTAGCGGGAATCTCAGATACGCAGTATTTT
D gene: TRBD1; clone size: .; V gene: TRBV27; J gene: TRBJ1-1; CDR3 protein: CASSPRTGPLTEAFF; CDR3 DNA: TGTGCCAGCAGTCCTCGGACAGGGCCCTTGACTGAAGCTTTCTTT
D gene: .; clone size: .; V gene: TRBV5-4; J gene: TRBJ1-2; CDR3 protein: CASSFGGKYGYTF; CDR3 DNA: TGTGCCAGCAGCTTTGGGGGGAAATATGGCTACACCTTC
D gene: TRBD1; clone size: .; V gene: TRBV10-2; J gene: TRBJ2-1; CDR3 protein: CASSETADRAGNEQFF; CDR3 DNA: TGCGCCAGCAGTGAGACCGCTGACAGGGCGGGCAATGAGCAGTTCTTC
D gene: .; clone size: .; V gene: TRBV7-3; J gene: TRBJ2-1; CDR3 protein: CASSFFAATYNEQFF; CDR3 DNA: TGTGCCAGCAGCTTTTTTGCGGCTACCTACAATGAGCAGTTCTTC
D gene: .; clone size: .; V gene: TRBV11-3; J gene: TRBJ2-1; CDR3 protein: CASSLAGVYNEQFF; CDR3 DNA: TGTGCCAGCAGCTTAGCGGGGGTGTACAATGAGCAGTTCTTC
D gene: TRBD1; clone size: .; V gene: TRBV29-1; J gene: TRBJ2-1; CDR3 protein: CSGDRGHNEQFF; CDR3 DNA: TGCAGCGGGGACAGGGGGCACAATGAGCAGTTCTTC
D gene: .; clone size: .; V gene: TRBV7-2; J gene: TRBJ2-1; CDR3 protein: CASARQRGNEQFF; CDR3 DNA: TGTGCCAGTGCCCGACAAAGGGGGAATGAGCAGTTCTTC
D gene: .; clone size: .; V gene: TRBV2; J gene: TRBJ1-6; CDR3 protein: CASSRDRNSPLHF; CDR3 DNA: TGTGCCAGCAGTCGAGACAGGAATTCACCCCTCCACTTT
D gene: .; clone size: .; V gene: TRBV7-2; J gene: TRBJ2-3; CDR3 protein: CASSPSGIVRTDTQYF; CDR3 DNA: TGTGCCAGCAGCCCCTCAGGGATTGTACGCACAGATACGCAGTATTTT
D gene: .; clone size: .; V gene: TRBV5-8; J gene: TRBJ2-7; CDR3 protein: CASSLEGARYEQYF; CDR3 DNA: TGTGCCAGCAGCCTGGAGGGGGCCCGGTACGAGCAGTACTTC
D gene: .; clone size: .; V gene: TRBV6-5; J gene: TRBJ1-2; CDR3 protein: CASRPRGVSYGYTF; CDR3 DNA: TGTGCCAGCAGACCCAGGGGAGTGAGCTATGGCTACACCTTC
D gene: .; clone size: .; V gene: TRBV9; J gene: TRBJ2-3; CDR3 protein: CASSGGHATTDTQYF; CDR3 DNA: TGTGCCAGCAGCGGGGGACACGCTACCACAGATACGCAGTATTTT
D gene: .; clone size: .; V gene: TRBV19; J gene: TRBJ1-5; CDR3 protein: CASSIGYRRGQPQHF; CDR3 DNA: TGTGCCAGTAGTATAGGATACCGGAGGGGCCAGCCCCAGCATTTT
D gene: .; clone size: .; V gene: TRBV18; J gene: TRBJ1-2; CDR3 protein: CASSLKAQFQGTYGYTF; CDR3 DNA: TGTGCCAGCTCACTAAAGGCGCAGTTTCAGGGGACGTATGGCTACACCTTC
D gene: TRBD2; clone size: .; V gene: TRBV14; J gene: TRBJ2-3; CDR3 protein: CASSQGVSGALFTDTQYF; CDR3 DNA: TGTGCCAGCAGCCAAGGGGTGAGCGGGGCCCTATTCACAGATACGCAGTATTTT
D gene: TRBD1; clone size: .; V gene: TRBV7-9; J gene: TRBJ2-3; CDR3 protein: CASSLKGQGNTDTQYF; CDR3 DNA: TGTGCCAGCAGCTTAAAGGGACAGGGAAACACAGATACGCAGTATTTT
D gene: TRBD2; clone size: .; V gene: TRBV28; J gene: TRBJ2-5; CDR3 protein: CASSPGGENQETQYF; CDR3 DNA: TGTGCCAGCAGCCCCGGGGGGGAGAACCAAGAGACCCAGTACTTC
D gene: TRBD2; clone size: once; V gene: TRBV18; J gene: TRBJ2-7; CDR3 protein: CASSPRGGTLTNLAYEQYF; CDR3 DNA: TGTGCCAGCTCACCACGGGGGGGAACCCTCACCAATCTGGCCTACGAGCAGTACTTC
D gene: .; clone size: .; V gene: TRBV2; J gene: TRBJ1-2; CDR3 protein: CASSVDSSNYGYTF; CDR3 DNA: TGTGCCAGCAGTGTCGACAGTTCTAACTATGGCTACACCTTC
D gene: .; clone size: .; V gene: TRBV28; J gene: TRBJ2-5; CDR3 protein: CASSLLSILNQETQYF; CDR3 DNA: TGTGCCAGCAGTTTACTTAGCATCCTTAACCAGGAGACCCAGTACTTC
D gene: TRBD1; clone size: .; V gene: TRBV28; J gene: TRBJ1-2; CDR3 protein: CASSFFLRTGSNYGYTF; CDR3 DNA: TGTGCCAGCAGCTTTTTTCTAAGGACAGGGTCTAACTATGGCTACACCTTC
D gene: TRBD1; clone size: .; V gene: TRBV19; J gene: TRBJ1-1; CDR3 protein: CASVDRGMNTEAFF; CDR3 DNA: TGTGCCAGCGTAGACAGGGGGATGAACACTGAAGCTTTCTTT
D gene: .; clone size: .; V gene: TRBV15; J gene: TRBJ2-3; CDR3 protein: CATSGRLDTQYF; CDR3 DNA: TGTGCCACCAGCGGGAGACTAGATACGCAGTATTTT
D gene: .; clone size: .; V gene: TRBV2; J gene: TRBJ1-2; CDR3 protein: CASSEAGGGIYGYTF; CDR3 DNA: TGTGCCAGCAGTGAAGCGGGAGGGGGGATTTATGGCTACACCTTC
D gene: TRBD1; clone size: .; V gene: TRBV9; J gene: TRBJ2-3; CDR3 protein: CASSDDRGSIDTQYF; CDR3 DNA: TGTGCCAGCAGCGACGACAGGGGAAGTATAGATACGCAGTATTTT
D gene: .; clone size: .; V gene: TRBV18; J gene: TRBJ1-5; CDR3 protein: CASSLAREDNQPQHF; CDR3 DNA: TGTGCCAGCTCACTCGCCCGGGAGGATAATCAGCCCCAGCATTTT
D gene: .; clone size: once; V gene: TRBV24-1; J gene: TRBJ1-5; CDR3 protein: CATSDRRTSLVGHQPQHF; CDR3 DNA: TGTGCCACCAGTGACCGTCGGACATCCCTGGTTGGGCATCAGCCCCAGCATTTT
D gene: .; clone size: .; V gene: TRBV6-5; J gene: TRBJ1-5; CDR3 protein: CASRTASNQPQHF; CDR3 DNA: TGTGCCAGCCGAACAGCTAGCAATCAGCCCCAGCATTTT
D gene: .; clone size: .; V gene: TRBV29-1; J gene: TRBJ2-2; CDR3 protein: CSVKWGANTGELFF; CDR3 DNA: TGCAGCGTGAAGTGGGGCGCGAACACCGGGGAGCTGTTTTTT
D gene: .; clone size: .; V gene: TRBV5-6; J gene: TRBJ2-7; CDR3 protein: CASSPTGSEGLEYF; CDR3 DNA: TGTGCCAGCAGCCCCACTGGGAGTGAAGGGTTGGAGTACTTC
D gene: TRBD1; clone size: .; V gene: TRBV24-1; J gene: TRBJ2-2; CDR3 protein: CATSDWTGANTGELFF; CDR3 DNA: TGTGCCACCAGTGACTGGACAGGGGCGAACACCGGGGAGCTGTTTTTT
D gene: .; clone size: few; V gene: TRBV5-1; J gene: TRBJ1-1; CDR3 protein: CASSSTGTLNTEAFF; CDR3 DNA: TGCGCCAGCAGCTCCACAGGGACGCTGAACACTGAAGCTTTCTTT
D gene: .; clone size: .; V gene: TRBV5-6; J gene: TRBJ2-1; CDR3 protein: CASSSLGLGLAGNEQFF; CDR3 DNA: TGTGCCAGCAGTTCTCTCGGGCTAGGCCTAGCCGGAAATGAGCAGTTCTTC
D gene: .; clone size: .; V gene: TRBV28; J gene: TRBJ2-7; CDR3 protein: CASSLTPYEQYF; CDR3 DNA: TGTGCCAGCAGTTTAACACCTTACGAGCAGTACTTC
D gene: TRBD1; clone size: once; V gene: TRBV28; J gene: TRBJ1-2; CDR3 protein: CASSVPGQSYGYTF; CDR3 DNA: TGTGCCAGCAGTGTACCGGGACAGTCCTATGGCTACACCTTC
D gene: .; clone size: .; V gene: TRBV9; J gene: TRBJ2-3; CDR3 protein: CASSLFPETTDTQYF; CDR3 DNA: TGTGCCAGCAGCCTTTTTCCAGAAACCACAGATACGCAGTATTTT
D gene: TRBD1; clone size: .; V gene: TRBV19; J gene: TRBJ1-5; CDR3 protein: CASSGRGPQPQHF; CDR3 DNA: TGTGCCAGTAGCGGCAGGGGGCCTCAGCCCCAGCATTTT
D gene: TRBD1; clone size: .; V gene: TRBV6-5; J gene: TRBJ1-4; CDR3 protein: CASSSEQGGEKLFF; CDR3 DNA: TGTGCCAGCAGTTCAGAACAGGGGGGAGAAAAACTGTTTTTT
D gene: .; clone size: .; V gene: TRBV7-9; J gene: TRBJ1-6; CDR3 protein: CASSARGGGRLNSPLHF; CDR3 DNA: TGTGCCAGCAGCGCAAGAGGGGGAGGGCGATTAAATTCACCCCTCCACTTT
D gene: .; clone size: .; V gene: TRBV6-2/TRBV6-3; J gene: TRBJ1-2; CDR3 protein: CASSIQGYGYTF; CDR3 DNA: TGTGCCAGCAGTATACAGGGATATGGCTACACCTTC